This TCR beta chain was found in a study of blood T cell repertoires in COVID-19. As for the study in general: In each case, the material was cDNA or gDNA derived from T cells, B-cell-depleted T cells, or PBMCs.

Original data processing: Counts of nucleated cells, estimated from reference gene primer amplification, were obtained. The data were produced by immunoSEQ multiplex PCR, yet TCRdb's version contains in-frame clones alone and is incomplete. Clonal size and the V and J genes are those of that table, whereas D and trimming came from the DNA. The repertoire consists of about 180,000 clones, with 80% to 90% occurring once and the leading ten covering 2% to 3%. The CDR3 is 18 residues long. V dropped 4 bases and J dropped 2 bases, with 21 bases sitting between them. Germline CDR1 is SGHKS and CDR2 is YYEKEE (reference sequence). This clone has just one count.

The TCR originated in a man between 40 and 49 years old with active or convalescent COVID-19. Input material: peripheral blood. This chain links TRBV5-5 with TRBJ1-4; tentatively, D is TRBD1 (5 bases). CDR3 residues: CASSPPDRRDLTNEKLFF. The CDR3 DNA reads TGTGCCAGCAGCCCGCCCGACAGAAGGGACTTGACTAATGAAAAACTGTTTTTT. The variable domain in full, with the rest retrieved from reference TRBV5-5 and TRBJ1-4, is DAGVTQSPTHLIKTRGQQVTLRCSPISGHKSVSWYQQVLGQGPQFIFQYYEKEERGRGNFPDRFSARQFPNYSSELNVNALLLGDSALYLCASSPPDRRDLTNEKLFFGSGTQLSVL.